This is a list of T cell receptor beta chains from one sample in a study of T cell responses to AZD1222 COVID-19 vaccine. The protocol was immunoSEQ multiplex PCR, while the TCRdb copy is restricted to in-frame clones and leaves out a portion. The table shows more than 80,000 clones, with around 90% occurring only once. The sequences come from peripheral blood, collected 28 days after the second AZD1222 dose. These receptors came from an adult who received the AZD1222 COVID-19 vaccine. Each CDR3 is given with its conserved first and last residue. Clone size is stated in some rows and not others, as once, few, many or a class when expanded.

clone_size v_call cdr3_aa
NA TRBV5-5 CASSSWTGNSNQPQHF
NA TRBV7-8 CASSSGAGGPWEQYF
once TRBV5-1 CASSFRAGGDYGYTF
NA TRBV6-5 CASSYYGTNLNSPLHF
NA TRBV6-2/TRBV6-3 CASSYRGGTKETQYF
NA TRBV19 CASAPTVSDGYTF
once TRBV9 CASSPYGGIGNTEAFF
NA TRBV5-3 CARSHTWGRGSYEQYF
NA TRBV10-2 CASSEQLGNEQFF
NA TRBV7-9 CASSSSGTVNQPQHF
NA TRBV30 CAWNRGLNEKLFF
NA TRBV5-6 CASSSNPGAPNEKLFF
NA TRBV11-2 CASSLVAGNTWELFF
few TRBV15 CATSLYNEQFF
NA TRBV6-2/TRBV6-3 CASSYVGRVNSPLHF
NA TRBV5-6 CASSPTRRGTNVLTF
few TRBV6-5 CASRSGSEAFF
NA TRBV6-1 CASSEGFRVEKLFF
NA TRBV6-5 CASRPEAGELFF
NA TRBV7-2 CASSLGDRGYEQYF
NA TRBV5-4 CASSRDERGGYEQFF
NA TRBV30 CAWTPTWAGNTEAFF
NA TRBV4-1 CASSQDSNSPLHF
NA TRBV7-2 CASSLSTPQETQYF
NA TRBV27 CASSLRTGMSNQPQHF
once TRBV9 CASSVTDRSEQFF
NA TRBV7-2 CASSLDYSSGNTIYF
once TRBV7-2 CASSLGVRANQETQYF
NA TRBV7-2 CASSLTGTANTEAFF
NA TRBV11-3 CASSFTGEGEQYF
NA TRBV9 CASSVTWNTEAFF
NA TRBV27 CASSSGLNYGYTF
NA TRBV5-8 CASSVDRTGNTIYF
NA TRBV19 CGFWGAQETQYF
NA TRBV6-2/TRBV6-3 CASSYSDPLDTQYF
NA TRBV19 CASSGPASTDTQYF
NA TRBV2 CASSQQIRTRPDYGYTF
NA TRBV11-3 CASSNLYEQYF
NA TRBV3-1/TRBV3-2 CASSHGGPGDTQYF
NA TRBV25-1 CASSEWGDGYTF
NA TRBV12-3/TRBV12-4 CASSLWGNGYTF
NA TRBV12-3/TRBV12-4 CASTYGQEAFF
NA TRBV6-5 CASTSSGGAYEQYF
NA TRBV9 CASSGTGFNSPLHF